One and the same sample provided the 31 T cell receptor beta chains below, sequenced in a study of shared clonotypes between healthy human individuals. Assay used: immunoSEQ multiplex PCR; TCRdb lists only in-frame clones, some missing. Among 760,000 or so clones listed, 96% were seen once. Cells designated naive CD8 were CD45RO-negative and were positively selected for CCR7, with terminally differentiated effector memory CD45RA+ cells excluded. Input material: naive CD8+ T cells sorted from blood. Receptors originate from a man aged 25 to 40 in good health.

The chain combines TRBV7-2 with TRBJ2-1, with D perhaps matching TRBD2 (6 bases). Per the germline V gene, CDR1 is SGHTA and CDR2 is FQGNSA. The germline V and J ends were trimmed by 1 base and 0 bases, with 10 bases remaining between them. The CDR3 sequence is 16 residues long. The CDR3 DNA sequence: TGTGCCAGCAGCTTAGGTAGCGGCAACTCCTACAATGAGCAGTTCTTC. Translation gives CASSLGSGNSYNEQFF.

CDR3 region: CASSPPLAGNNEQFF. For the CDR3, the DNA is TGTGCCAGCTCACCACCGCTAGCGGGAAACAATGAGCAGTTCTTC. The genes are TRBV18 and TRBJ2-1, with 9 bases matching TRBD2. The J segment lost 5 bases and the V segment lost 0 bases, leaving 2 bases of the junction unmatched. CDR1 and CDR2 (germline): KGHSH, LQKENI. The CDR3 has 15 amino acids.

This rearrangement joins TRBV5-1 to TRBJ2-1, with D unresolved. Trimming left V 2 bases short and J 1 base short, with 4 bases between. CDR1 SGHRS and CDR2 YFSETQ come from the germline V gene. This CDR3 is built from 13 residues. The CDR3 nucleotides are TGCGCCAGCAGCTTTGGTTCCTACAATGAGCAGTTCTTC. It encodes CASSFGSYNEQFF.

The rearrangement uses TRBV5-1 and TRBJ1-3; 7 positions match TRBD1. Germline lookup yields CDR1 SGHRS and CDR2 YFSETQ. The CDR3 has 17 residues. Losses at the gene ends were 4 bases for V and 0 bases for J; bases not matched to a gene: 10. The CDR3 region is CASSETGQPSSGNTIYF. CDR3 sequence (DNA): TGCGCCAGCAGCGAAACGGGACAGCCTTCCTCTGGAAACACCATATATTTT.

The rearrangement joins TRBV7-9 to TRBJ1-3, with no clear D. CDR3 length: 16 residues. Germline assignment: CDR1 SEHNR and CDR2 FQNEAQ (reference sequence). Trimming shortened V by 3 bases and J by 0 bases, and 12 bases separated the two germline ends. Written as DNA, the CDR3 is TGTGCCAGCAGCTTCGTCAGGAGCTACTCTGGAAACACCATATATTTT. It codes for CASSFVRSYSGNTIYF. Based on the CDR3 plus reference TRBV7-9 and TRBJ1-3, the full variable domain is DTGVSQNPRHKITKRGQNVTFRCDPISEHNRLYWYRQTLGQGPEFLTYFQNEAQLEKSRLLSDRFSAERPKGSFSTLEIQRTEQGDSAMYLCASSFVRSYSGNTIYFGEGSWLTVV.

V and J are TRBV5-8 and TRBJ2-7; no reliable D call. CDR1 and CDR2 from the germline V gene are SGHTS and YDEGEE. The CDR3 loop spans 13 amino acids. The V end lost 5 bases, the J end lost 2 bases, and 11 bases lay between the germline ends. In nucleotides, the CDR3 is TGTGCCAGCAGACCCGGGTGGGCCTACGAGCAGTACTTC. Translating it yields CASRPGWAYEQYF.

J is TRBJ2-1 and V is TRBV4-1; 8 bases are shared with TRBD2. The CDR3 has 18 residues. CDR1 MGHRA and CDR2 YSYEKL come from the germline V gene. Trimming at V came to 0 bases and at J to 0 bases, leaving 7 bases not matched to a gene. The DNA for the CDR3 is TGCGCCAGCAGCCAAGATGCCCAGCGGGAGAGCTCCTACAATGAGCAGTTCTTC. Encoded protein: CASSQDAQRESSYNEQFF.

The chain joins TRBV28 to TRBJ2-1, with D unresolved. Germline V gene data show CDR1 as MDHEN and CDR2 as SYDVKM. The V end lost 7 bases, the J end lost 0 bases, and 10 bases lay between the germline ends. The CDR3 runs to 14 residues. The DNA of the CDR3 is TGTGCCAGCAACCAGAAGAGCTCCTACAATGAGCAGTTCTTC. This translates into CASNQKSSYNEQFF.

This chain joins TRBV2 and TRBJ2-3, with D uncertain. This CDR3 has 14 amino acids. V was shortened by 3 bases and J by 6 bases, with 13 bases between the two germline ends. The germline V gene has CDR1 SNHLY and CDR2 FYNNEI. The CDR3 here is CASSDRLNRDTQYF. The CDR3 bases are TGTGCCAGCAGTGACCGGCTGAACCGGGATACGCAGTATTTT.

The table lists this clone with a count of one. V gene TRBV7-6 combines with J gene TRBJ2-7; 9 bases map to TRBD1. V lost 1 base, J lost 1 base, and 2 bases stayed unmatched. Germline-derived CDR1 and CDR2 are SGHVS and FNYEAQ. The CDR3 extends over 15 amino acids. In DNA, the CDR3 is TGTGCCAGCAGCTTAGGCGGGACAGGGTCCTACGAGCAGTACTTC. It specifies CASSLGGTGSYEQYF.

This chain connects TRBV18 to TRBJ2-7, with D perhaps given as TRBD1 or TRBD2 (5 bases each). CDR1 is KGHSH, CDR2 LQKENI, per germline. The CDR3 sequence is 16 residues long. Between the trimmed V and J ends, which lost 3 bases and 2 bases, there was a span of 17 bases. The CDR3 nucleotides read TGTGCCAGCTCACCCGGGACCTCACTCGTAGCCTACGAGCAGTACTTC. Amino acids: CASSPGTSLVAYEQYF.

This clone was found once. The J gene is TRBJ2-7, the V gene TRBV19; a weak D match, TRBD1 (5 bases). Germline V gene lookup returns CDR1 LNHDA and CDR2 SQIVND (reference sequence). Deletions cut 4 bases from V and 4 bases from J, with 5 bases between. This CDR3 spans 11 amino acids. The CDR3 coding sequence is TGTGCCAGTAGTACAGGGTACGAGCAGTACTTC. This gives the protein CASSTGYEQYF.

This chain connects TRBV6-5 to TRBJ2-7; D is unclear. The CDR3 covers 13 residues. CDR1 is MNHEY and CDR2 is SVGAGI in the germline V gene. Trimming took 5 bases from V and 6 from J, leaving 14 bases between them. Written as DNA, the CDR3 is TGTGCCAGCAGTGTGACTCACCTCGTCGAGCAGTACTTC. Protein sequence: CASSVTHLVEQYF.

The genes are TRBV6-1 and TRBJ1-5; D call uncertain. CDR3 length equals 15 residues. The germline V gene has CDR1 MNHNS and CDR2 SASEGT. V was cut by 4 bases and J by 0 bases, with 10 bases left in between. In nucleotides, the CDR3 is TGTGCCAGCAGTGGAGAGGACGTTAGCAATCAGCCCCAGCATTTT. Amino acids: CASSGEDVSNQPQHF.

The chain is built from TRBV29-1 and TRBJ2-7; D is possibly TRBD2 (6 bases). V dropped 5 bases and J dropped 6 bases, with 17 bases sitting between them. This CDR3 region has 13 residues. The germline CDR1 and CDR2 sequences are SQVTM and ANQGSEA. The CDR3 DNA follows: TGCAGCGTTCGAGCAGGCCACGGGGGCGAGCAGTACTTC. It codes for CSVRAGHGGEQYF.

Remarks on this clone: The sample holds other DNA sequences that translate to the same CDR3. This chain connects TRBV19 to TRBJ2-1; 9 bases align to TRBD2. From germline, CDR1 is LNHDA and CDR2 SQIVND (reference sequence). CDR3 size: 14 residues. V lost 1 base to trimming and J lost 7 bases; unmatched junction nucleotides: 2. CDR3 coding DNA: TGTGCCAGTAGTATAGGTCTAGCGGGAAATGAGCAGTTCTTC. Translating gives CASSIGLAGNEQFF.

This sequence joins TRBV10-3 and TRBJ2-7; tentative D call: TRBD2 (5 bases). The CDR3 sequence is 14 residues long. The V and J ends lost 6 bases and 3 bases respectively, with 15 bases between them. Germline V gives CDR1 ENHRY, CDR2 SYGVKD. CDR3 DNA: TGTGCCATCAGCTCCGAGGGTCCCATCTACGAGCAGTACTTC. Translated, it gives CAISSEGPIYEQYF.

The V gene is TRBV7-9, the J gene TRBJ1-1; D is unresolved. Trimming pared 2 bases from V and 12 bases from J, leaving 16 bases between. The CDR3 runs 13 residues. CDR1 is SEHNR and CDR2 is FQNEAQ in the germline V gene (reference sequence). The DNA for the CDR3 is TGTGCCAGCAGCTTAAGTACAGCGGTTTCAACTTTCTTT. Translating gives CASSLSTAVSTFF.

The chain combines TRBV13 with TRBJ2-7; no clear D. The germline V gene has CDR1 PRHDT and CDR2 FYEKMQ (reference sequence). Trimming removed 5 bases at V and 7 bases at J, with 9 bases between. The CDR3 has 11 amino acids. CDR3 protein: CASSRSREQYF. The CDR3 region has the DNA TGTGCCAGCAGCCGCTCCCGTGAGCAGTACTTC.

The V call is TRBV25-1, the J call TRBJ2-7, with D tentatively TRBD1 (5 bases). Trimming took off 3 bases at V and 0 bases at J, with 6 bases between the two ends. Germline CDR1 and CDR2: MGHDK and SYGVNS. The CDR3 consists of 13 residues. CDR3 protein: CASSEGHSYEQYF. CDR3 nucleotide sequence: TGTGCCAGCAGTGAGGGGCACTCCTACGAGCAGTACTTC.

The V call is TRBV5-4, the J call TRBJ2-1; the match to TRBD2 covers 11 bases. The CDR3 runs to 15 residues. Losses at the gene ends were 2 bases for V and 8 bases for J; bases not matched to a gene: 6. From germline, CDR1 is SGHNT and CDR2 YYREEE (reference sequence). CDR3: CASSFKLAGVDEQFF. The DNA of the CDR3 is TGTGCCAGCAGCTTCAAACTAGCGGGAGTTGATGAGCAGTTCTTC.

The rearrangement links TRBV5-1 to TRBJ2-7, with D unclear. The CDR3 has 15 amino acids. Germline CDR1 SGHRS, CDR2 YFSETQ. The V end was cut by 4 bases, the J end by 2 bases, with 16 bases between. In DNA form, the CDR3 reads TGCGCCAGCAGCCCGTTAGTAACAGTACCCTACGAGCAGTACTTC. Its protein is CASSPLVTVPYEQYF.

The chain carries TRBV27 and TRBJ2-5; 9 bases agree with TRBD1. Trimming at V came to 3 bases and at J to 5 bases, leaving 10 bases not matched to a gene. Per germline, CDR1 MNHEY and CDR2 SMNVEV (reference sequence). This CDR3 has 16 residues. The DNA for the CDR3 is TGTGCCAGCAGTTTTAATCCGGGACAGGGTCTGGAGACCCAGTACTTC. Protein product: CASSFNPGQGLETQYF.

The genes are TRBV7-9 and TRBJ1-4; weak D call: TRBD1 (6 bases). The V gene's germline CDR1 is SEHNR and CDR2 FQNEAQ (reference sequence). The CDR3 covers 15 residues. V lost 5 bases and J lost 4, with 14 bases in between. CDR3 amino acids: CASSPPGQDNEKLFF. CDR3 in DNA: TGTGCCAGCAGCCCTCCGGGACAAGATAATGAAAAACTGTTTTTT.

The CDR3 nucleotides are TGTGCCAGCAGCTCGGGGACGAGCACAGATACGCAGTATTTT. Encoded protein: CASSSGTSTDTQYF. The chain links TRBV7-2 to TRBJ2-3, with D possibly being TRBD1 or TRBD2 (5 bases each). This CDR3 spans 14 amino acids. V was clipped by 4 bases and J by 0 bases, with 8 bases between them. Germline CDR1 SGHTA, CDR2 FQGNSA.

This chain links TRBV14 with TRBJ2-2; D is undetermined. Trimming stripped 1 base from V and 1 base from J, with 7 bases between. Germline V gene sequence: CDR1 SGHDN, CDR2 FVKESK. The CDR3 has 15 amino acids. In nucleotides, the CDR3 is TGTGCCAGCAGCCAAGGGTCGGAGAACACCGGGGAGCTGTTTTTT. It specifies CASSQGSENTGELFF.

The V gene is TRBV15, the J gene TRBJ2-5; 12 bases fit TRBD2. The CDR3 consists of 16 residues. Losses at the gene ends were 2 bases for V and 4 bases for J; bases not matched to a gene: 5. Germline V gene data show CDR1 as LNHNV and CDR2 as YYDKDF (reference sequence). This chain's CDR3 is CATSRRLAGDAETQYF. DNA of the CDR3: TGTGCCACCAGCAGAAGACTAGCGGGAGATGCAGAGACCCAGTACTTC.

The count of this clone is one. CDR3 region: CASSLGFAEAFF. In DNA, the CDR3 is TGTGCCAGCAGCTTAGGTTTCGCTGAAGCTTTCTTT. The rearrangement uses TRBV13 and TRBJ1-1; D is unclear. The CDR3 runs 12 residues. V lost 0 bases and J 6 bases, leaving 5 bases between the germline ends. Germline V gene data show CDR1 as PRHDT and CDR2 as FYEKMQ (reference sequence).

The chain employs TRBV9 and TRBJ1-3, with a possible D match to TRBD1 (5 bases). The germline gives CDR1 SGDLS, CDR2 YYNGEE. The CDR3 contains 15 residues. Trimming shortened V by 3 bases and J by 7 bases, and 17 bases separated the two germline ends. The CDR3 coding sequence is TGTGCCAGCAGCGGGAGAGAGGGGCCTAGGAACACCATATATTTT. Translating it yields CASSGREGPRNTIYF.

This sequence joins TRBV7-8 and TRBJ1-5; unclear D gene. The V and J ends lost 1 base and 7 bases respectively, with 5 bases between them. Germline lookup yields CDR1 SGHVS and CDR2 FQNEAQ. The CDR3 consists of 12 residues. The CDR3 region is CASSLGQQPQHF. In nucleotides, the CDR3 is TGTGCCAGCAGCTTAGGTCAACAGCCCCAGCATTTT.

The V call is TRBV19, the J call TRBJ2-2; D not resolved. The ends were cut back, 1 base at V and 4 bases at J, with 10 bases in the middle. Germline V gene data show CDR1 as LNHDA and CDR2 as SQIVND (reference sequence). The CDR3 runs to 15 residues. The CDR3 sequence is CASSIAWGSTGELFF. The CDR3, as DNA: TGTGCCAGTAGTATAGCTTGGGGTTCCACCGGGGAGCTGTTTTTT.